Shown below are 18 T cell receptor beta chains from a single sample sequenced in a study of CD8+ T cells in alopecia areata. The authors extracted RNA and reverse transcribed it into cDNA as the sequencing template. The table came from immunoSEQ multiplex PCR; TCRdb's copy has only in-frame clones and leaves some out. The sample includes about 180,000 clones, around 63% seen only once; the top ten take 1.7%. The sequencing used CD4+ T cells sorted from blood, collected at week 0. Receptors were obtained from a human donor with alopecia areata.

V is TRBV29-1 and J is TRBJ1-6; 7 bases map to TRBD1. This CDR3 comprises 14 residues. Per the germline V gene, CDR1 is SQVTM and CDR2 is ANQGSEA. V lost 4 bases, J lost 6 bases, and 6 bases stayed unmatched. CDR3 DNA sequence: TGCAGCGTTGGGGAAGCAGGGGGTAATTCACCCCTCCACTTT. Its protein is CSVGEAGGNSPLHF.

Written as DNA, the CDR3 is TGTGCCAGCAGTGAAGCGGGGAGAGATGGCTACACCTTC. Translated: CASSEAGRDGYTF. V is TRBV2 and J is TRBJ1-2; D call uncertain. The V gene's germline CDR1 is SNHLY and CDR2 FYNNEI. This CDR3 has 13 residues. The germline V and J ends were trimmed by 0 bases and 6 bases, with 8 bases remaining between them. The whole variable domain, filled in from reference TRBV2 and TRBJ1-2, reads EPEVTQTPSHQVTQMGQEVILRCVPISNHLYFYWYRQILGQKVEFLVSFYNNEISEKSEIFDDQFSVERPDGSNFTLKIRSTKLEDSAMYFCASSEAGRDGYTFGSGTRLTVV.

The V and J genes are TRBV7-2 and TRBJ2-5; no clear D gene. Germline CDR1 is SGHTA and CDR2 is FQGNSA. V was cut by 4 bases and J by 2 bases, with 11 bases left in between. The CDR3 extends over 14 amino acids. The CDR3 region is CASSSRLGQETQYF. Here the CDR3 DNA reads TGTGCCAGCAGCTCAAGACTGGGACAAGAGACCCAGTACTTC.

This chain links TRBV14 with TRBJ2-7; 8 bases are shared with TRBD2. After removal of 1 base from V and 2 bases from J, the junction contained 4 bases not matched to a gene. The germline V gene encodes CDR1 SGHDN and CDR2 FVKESK. CDR3 size: 15 residues. CDR3 sequence (DNA): TGTGCCAGCAGCCAAGGACTAGCGCCCACCTACGAGCAGTACTTC. Translated: CASSQGLAPTYEQYF.

The chain couples TRBV5-1 to TRBJ2-1; perhaps TRBD2 as D (6 bases). Looked up from germline, CDR1 is SGHRS and CDR2 is YFSETQ. The CDR3 has 12 amino acids. V was cut by 4 bases and J by 7 bases, with 9 bases left in between. Here the CDR3 DNA reads TGCGCCAGCAGCGACCGGGAGAATGAGCAGTTCTTC. Translation: CASSDRENEQFF.

J is TRBJ1-6 and V is TRBV4-3; TRBD1 agrees at 7 bases. Unmatched junction bases numbered 8, after V lost 4 bases and J lost 8 bases. The CDR3 extends over 15 amino acids. CDR1 and CDR2 (germline): LGHNA, YSLEER. The CDR3 DNA is TGCGCCAGCAGCCGGAACAGGGGCCCCGATTCACCCCTCCACTTT. Protein sequence: CASSRNRGPDSPLHF.

The rearrangement joins TRBV29-1 to TRBJ2-3, with D perhaps TRBD2 (6 bases). There are 14 residues in the CDR3. The V end was cut by 4 bases, the J end by 4 bases, with 15 bases between. Germline V gene data show CDR1 as SQVTM and CDR2 as ANQGSEA. The CDR3 nucleotides are TGCAGCGTTGGGGGAACCTCGGGAGCAGATACGCAGTATTTT. It codes for CSVGGTSGADTQYF.

The chain combines TRBV2 with TRBJ1-5; no reliable D call. The germline CDR1 and CDR2 sequences are SNHLY and FYNNEI. V dropped 8 bases and J dropped 9 bases, with 11 bases sitting between them. This CDR3 is 11 amino acids long. Here the CDR3 DNA reads TGTGCCAGCCAGAGGGAGGGGCCCCAGCATTTT. It translates to CASQREGPQHF.

This rearrangement joins TRBV19 to TRBJ1-2; D gene unclear. CDR1 and CDR2 (germline): LNHDA, SQIVND (reference sequence). This CDR3 comprises 12 residues. V lost 3 bases, J lost 4 bases, and 6 bases lay in between. CDR3 DNA sequence: TGTGCCAGTAGTATCAAGGGCTATGGCTACACCTTC. Amino acid sequence: CASSIKGYGYTF. Based on the CDR3 plus reference TRBV19 and TRBJ1-2, the full variable domain is DGGITQSPKYLFRKEGQNVTLSCEQNLNHDAMYWYRQDPGQGLRLIYYSQIVNDFQKGDIAEGYSVSREKKESFPLTVTSAQKNPTAFYLCASSIKGYGYTFGSGTRLTVV.

The rearrangement links TRBV30 to TRBJ1-1, with 9 bases fitting TRBD1. V was pared by 3 bases and J by 6 bases, with 14 bases of the junction left unmatched. The CDR3 is made up of 16 amino acids. The germline V gene encodes CDR1 GTSNPN and CDR2 SVGIG (reference sequence). The DNA for the CDR3 is TGTGCCTGGAGCCCCGGGACAGGGAGGAGGGAGGCTGAAGCTTTCTTT. Translated, it gives CAWSPGTGRREAEAFF.

The chain links TRBV5-1 to TRBJ1-1; D gene ambiguous. Per the germline V gene, CDR1 is SGHRS and CDR2 is YFSETQ. This CDR3 has 13 residues. V lost 4 bases and J 0 bases, leaving 7 bases between the germline ends. The CDR3 DNA is TGCGCCAGCAGCGCCTGGGTGAACACTGAAGCTTTCTTT. It translates to CASSAWVNTEAFF.

This clone showed up just a few times. The CDR3 DNA reads as TGTGCCAGCAGTTTCCGGGAGACGAACACTGAAGCTTTCTTT. Translated: CASSFRETNTEAFF. The chain has TRBV6-1 and TRBJ1-1, with D uncertain. The CDR3 is 14 amino acids. Germline assignment: CDR1 MNHNS and CDR2 SASEGT. V shed 5 bases and J shed 1 base, with 11 bases lying between them.

The chain joins TRBV5-1 to TRBJ2-3, with D perhaps TRBD2 (5 bases). From germline, CDR1 is SGHRS and CDR2 YFSETQ. The V end was cut by 4 bases, the J end by 5 bases, with 8 bases between. The CDR3 contains 12 residues. CDR3: CASSEAGDTQYF. DNA for the CDR3: TGCGCCAGCAGCGAGGCGGGAGATACGCAGTATTTT.

Only a few counts were recorded for this clone. The gene calls are TRBV4-3 and TRBJ1-2, with D maybe TRBD1 (5 bases). Germline lookup yields CDR1 LGHNA and CDR2 YSLEER. Trimming pared 3 bases from V and 4 bases from J, leaving 9 bases between. This CDR3 has 13 residues. In DNA form, the CDR3 reads TGCGCCAGCAGCCACGTCGACAGCTATGGCTACACCTTC. This encodes CASSHVDSYGYTF.

On this clone itself: Different DNA sequences within this sample yield the same CDR3. The chain joins TRBV29-1 to TRBJ2-7; either TRBD1 or TRBD2 may supply D (6 bases each). CDR3 length equals 11 residues. The V and J ends lost 4 bases and 4 bases respectively, with 8 bases between them. Looked up from germline, CDR1 is SQVTM and CDR2 is ANQGSEA. The CDR3 region is CSVGGAYEQYF. CDR3 nucleotide sequence: TGCAGCGTTGGGGGGGCTTACGAGCAGTACTTC.

The chain employs TRBV7-8 and TRBJ2-7, with D unresolved. V shed 1 base and J shed 6 bases, with 10 bases lying between them. CDR1 and CDR2 (germline): SGHVS, FQNEAQ. There are 13 residues in the CDR3. CDR3 sequence (DNA): TGTGCCAGCAGCTTAGAGCTTGTCGGCGAGCAGTACTTC. This encodes CASSLELVGEQYF.

The rearrangement uses TRBV30 and TRBJ1-2; D not certain. Trimming stripped 2 bases from V and 4 bases from J, with 8 bases between. Germline CDR1 reads GTSNPN; CDR2 reads SVGIG (reference sequence). The CDR3 has 12 amino acids. The CDR3 spells CAWSHRSYGYTF. For the CDR3, the DNA is TGTGCCTGGAGTCATCGATCCTATGGCTACACCTTC.

CDR3 residues: CASSPMGQGAGANVLTF. The CDR3 DNA reads TGTGCCAGCAGCCCTATGGGACAGGGGGCTGGGGCCAACGTCCTGACTTTC. V usage is TRBV7-3 and J usage is TRBJ2-6; TRBD1 agrees at 11 bases. The germline CDR1 and CDR2 sequences are SGHTA and FQGTGA. V lost 5 bases to trimming and J lost 2 bases; unmatched junction nucleotides: 5. The length of the CDR3 is 17 residues. Together with reference TRBV7-3 and TRBJ2-6, the CDR3 gives the full variable domain: GAGVSQTPSNKVTEKGKYVELRCDPISGHTALYWYRQSLGQGPEFLIYFQGTGAADDSGLPNDRFFAVRPEGSVSTLKIQRTERGDSAVYLCASSPMGQGAGANVLTFGAGSRLTVL.